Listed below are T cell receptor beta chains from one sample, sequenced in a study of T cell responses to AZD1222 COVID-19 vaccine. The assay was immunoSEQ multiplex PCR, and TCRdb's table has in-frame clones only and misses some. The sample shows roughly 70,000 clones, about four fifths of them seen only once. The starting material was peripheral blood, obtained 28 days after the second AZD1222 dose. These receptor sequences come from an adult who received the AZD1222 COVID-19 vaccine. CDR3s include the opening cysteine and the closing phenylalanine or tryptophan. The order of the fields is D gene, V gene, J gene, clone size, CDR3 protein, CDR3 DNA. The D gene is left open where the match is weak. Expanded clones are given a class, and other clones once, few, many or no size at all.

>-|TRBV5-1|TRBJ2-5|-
CASSLYGGQETQYF
TGCGCCAGCAGCTTGTACGGGGGTCAAGAGACCCAGTACTTC
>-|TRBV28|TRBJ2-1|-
CAASGGPSNEQFF
TGTGCCGCCAGTGGAGGACCGTCGAATGAGCAGTTCTTC
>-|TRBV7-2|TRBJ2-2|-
CASSQVAFSTGELFF
TGTGCCAGCAGCCAAGTAGCCTTCTCCACCGGGGAGCTGTTTTTT
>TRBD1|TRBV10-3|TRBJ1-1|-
CAITRDSHTEAFF
TGTGCCATCACTCGGGACAGCCACACTGAAGCTTTCTTT
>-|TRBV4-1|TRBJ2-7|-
CASSHPPGGSSYEQYF
TGCGCCAGCAGCCACCCTCCGGGGGGCTCCTCCTACGAGCAGTACTTC
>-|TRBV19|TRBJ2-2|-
CASSIAIRNTGELFF
TGTGCCAGTAGTATAGCCATTCGGAACACCGGGGAGCTGTTTTTT
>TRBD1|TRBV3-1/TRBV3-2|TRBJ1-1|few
CASSPHGQEGSTEAFF
TGTGCCAGCAGCCCACACGGACAGGAAGGGAGCACTGAAGCTTTCTTT
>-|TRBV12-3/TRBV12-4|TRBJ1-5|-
CASSFRSPQHF
TGTGCCAGCAGTTTCCGCAGCCCCCAGCATTTT
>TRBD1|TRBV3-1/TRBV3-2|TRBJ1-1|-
CASSLGTANTEAFF
TGTGCCAGCAGCCTTGGGACAGCGAACACTGAAGCTTTCTTT
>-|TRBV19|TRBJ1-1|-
CAVRRGSYTEAFF
TGTGCGGTTCGGAGGGGGTCGTACACTGAAGCTTTCTTT
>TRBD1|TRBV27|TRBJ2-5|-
CASSRQGWQETQYF
TGTGCCAGCAGTCGACAGGGGTGGCAAGAGACCCAGTACTTC
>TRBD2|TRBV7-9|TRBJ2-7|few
CASSDSGLVYEQYF
TGTGCCAGCAGCGATAGCGGGCTTGTCTACGAGCAGTACTTC
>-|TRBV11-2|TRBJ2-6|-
CASSLIPGANVLTF
TGTGCCAGCAGCTTAATACCTGGGGCCAACGTCCTGACTTTC
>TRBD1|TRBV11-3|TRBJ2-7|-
CASSRFSGQGLEQYF
TGTGCCAGCAGCAGATTTTCGGGACAGGGCCTCGAGCAGTACTTC
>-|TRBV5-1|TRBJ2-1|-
CASSLGPWPNNEQFF
TGCGCCAGCAGCTTGGGACCTTGGCCTAACAATGAGCAGTTCTTC